The 14 T cell receptor beta chains below come from one sample, sequenced in a study of blood T cell repertoires in COVID-19. Repertoires were generated with immunoSEQ multiplex PCR, while TCRdb's copy carries only in-frame clones and drops some. Altogether a few hundred thousand clones are present, about nine tenths being singletons, with the ten largest covering 0.9% to 1%. The sample taken for sequencing was peripheral blood. These receptors came from a woman in her thirties or forties who had recovered from COVID-19.

The chain recombines TRBV29-1 with TRBJ1-2; maybe TRBD1 (5 bases). The CDR3 extends over 11 amino acids. Trimming cost V 4 bases and J 5 bases, with 8 bases left between them. The germline V gene has CDR1 SQVTM and CDR2 ANQGSEA. CDR3 in amino acids: CSVAGLYGYTF. In DNA form, the CDR3 reads TGCAGCGTTGCGGGACTTTATGGCTACACCTTC.

This clone showed up just once. The chain uses TRBV27 and TRBJ2-7; D remains unclear. This CDR3 region has 12 residues. Germline CDR1 reads MNHEY; CDR2 reads SMNVEV (reference sequence). V was pared by 5 bases and J by 3 bases, with 8 bases between. The CDR3 region is CASSPTGYEQYF. The DNA for the CDR3 is TGTGCCAGCAGTCCCACGGGCTACGAGCAGTACTTC.

This clone was picked up one time. The chain couples TRBV19 to TRBJ1-1; tentative D call: TRBD1 (5 bases). Per the germline V gene, CDR1 is LNHDA and CDR2 is SQIVND (reference sequence). This CDR3 contains 13 residues. V lost 5 bases to trimming and J lost 7 bases, with 14 bases between them. The CDR3 spells CASSPPRGYEAFF. As DNA, the CDR3 is TGTGCCAGTAGTCCGCCTAGGGGATATGAAGCTTTCTTT.

This clone was observed once. The J gene is TRBJ1-2, the V gene TRBV24-1; D is uncertain. This CDR3 comprises 16 residues. CDR1 is KGHDR, CDR2 SFDVKD, per germline. Between the trimmed V and J ends, which lost 2 bases and 0 bases, there was a span of 12 bases. The CDR3 loop is CATSDSWAGTNYGYTF. Here the CDR3 DNA reads TGTGCCACCAGTGATTCCTGGGCGGGCACTAACTATGGCTACACCTTC.

The chain joins TRBV27 to TRBJ2-2, with TRBD2 matching 13 bases. In germline, CDR1 is MNHEY, CDR2 SMNVEV (reference sequence). V lost 5 bases and J lost 5; bases outside the gene matches: 14. This CDR3 is 19 amino acids long. Written as DNA, the CDR3 is TGTGCCAGCAGTCAGAAACTAGCGGGAGGGCCCTCGGGAACCGGGGAGCTGTTTTTT. This sequence encodes CASSQKLAGGPSGTGELFF.

This clone was picked up a small number of times. V gene TRBV11-3 combines with J gene TRBJ2-6; no reliable D call. Germline CDR1 is SGHNT and CDR2 is YENEEA. This CDR3 region has 14 residues. Trimming stripped 2 bases from V and 4 bases from J, with 6 bases between. CDR3 sequence: CASSLRSGANVLTF. The CDR3 DNA sequence: TGTGCCAGCAGCTTACGGTCCGGGGCCAACGTCCTGACTTTC. The full variable domain, with the rest looked up from reference TRBV11-3 and TRBJ2-6, is EAGVVQSPRYKIIEKKQPVAFWCNPISGHNTLYWYLQNLGQGPELLIRYENEEAVDDSQLPKDRFSAERLKGVDSTLKIQPAELGDSAVYLCASSLRSGANVLTFGAGSRLTVL.

The chain carries TRBV2 and TRBJ1-6; the D gene is possibly TRBD1 (6 bases). The CDR3 is 16 residues long. Trimming left V 5 bases short and J 0 bases short, with 11 bases between. CDR1 SNHLY and CDR2 FYNNEI come from the germline V gene. CDR3 DNA sequence: TGTGCCAGCAGTAGGGGGGGTCTCTCCTATAATTCACCCCTCCACTTT. It specifies CASSRGGLSYNSPLHF.

The gene calls are TRBV7-9 and TRBJ2-1, with D hard to call. The CDR3 covers 12 residues. Between the trimmed V and J ends, which lost 10 bases and 6 bases, there was a span of 13 bases. Germline values: CDR1 SEHNR, CDR2 FQNEAQ (reference sequence). CDR3 amino acids: CATTMSGNEQFF. The CDR3 nucleotides read TGTGCCACCACCATGAGTGGCAATGAGCAGTTCTTC.

This clone was recorded once. CDR3 sequence reads: CATSRSGPLSYNEQFF. The CDR3, as DNA: TGTGCCACCAGCCGAAGCGGGCCCCTCTCCTACAATGAGCAGTTCTTC. The chain employs TRBV24-1 and TRBJ2-1; D may be TRBD2 (6 bases). Per the germline V gene, CDR1 is KGHDR and CDR2 is SFDVKD. Trimming left V 7 bases short and J 0 bases short, with 15 bases between. The CDR3 spans 16 residues.

The CDR3 is CATKNRGLDNEQFF. CDR3 nucleotide sequence: TGTGCCACCAAGAACAGGGGGCTCGACAATGAGCAGTTCTTC. The genes are TRBV15 and TRBJ2-1; the match to TRBD1 covers 9 bases. Germline V gene data show CDR1 as LNHNV and CDR2 as YYDKDF (reference sequence). J gave up 5 bases and V 7 bases, and 6 bases lay outside the gene matches. The CDR3 spans 14 residues. The complete variable domain, with remaining parts taken from reference TRBV15 and TRBJ2-1, reads DAMVIQNPRYQVTQFGKPVTLSCSQTLNHNVMYWYQQKSSQAPKLLFHYYDKDFNNEADTPDNFQSRRPNTSFCFLDIRSPGLGDTAMYLCATKNRGLDNEQFFGPGTRLTVL.

The chain employs TRBV3-1 (or the pseudogene TRBV3-2) and TRBJ2-1; D is possibly TRBD2 (6 bases). CDR3 length equals 15 residues. Germline V gene sequence: CDR1 LGHDT, CDR2 YNNKEL (reference sequence). V lost 5 bases, J lost 0 bases, and 11 bases lay in between. CDR3 loop: CASSASSDSYNEQFF. DNA of the CDR3: TGTGCCAGCAGCGCATCTAGCGACTCCTACAATGAGCAGTTCTTC.

The V call is TRBV3-1 (or the pseudogene TRBV3-2), the J call TRBJ2-1; no clear D. CDR1 and CDR2 from the germline V gene are LGHDT and YNNKEL (reference sequence). Trimming took off 8 bases at V and 4 bases at J, with 12 bases between the two ends. This CDR3 comprises 13 residues. The CDR3 bases are TGTGCCAGCGGCCTAGACCGTTACAATGAGCAGTTCTTC. Its protein product is CASGLDRYNEQFF.

The CDR3 sequence is CASSLAWETGAYEQYF. The CDR3 nucleotides read TGTGCCAGCAGCTTAGCCTGGGAGACAGGGGCCTACGAGCAGTACTTC. The V gene is TRBV7-9, the J gene TRBJ2-7, with 8 bases identical to TRBD1. Germline V gene sequence: CDR1 SEHNR, CDR2 FQNEAQ (reference sequence). V was pared by 0 bases and J by 2 bases, with 6 bases of the junction left unmatched. CDR3 length equals 16 residues.

This clone appeared once. In DNA form, the CDR3 reads TGTGCCAGCGGCAGGGTAAACACTGAAGCTTTCTTT. Amino acids: CASGRVNTEAFF. This rearrangement joins TRBV5-4 to TRBJ1-1; maybe TRBD1 (5 bases). Germline lookup yields CDR1 SGHNT and CDR2 YYREEE (reference sequence). This CDR3 is 12 amino acids long. The V end was cut by 7 bases, the J end by 2 bases, with 9 bases between.